The 25 T cell receptor beta chains given below trace back to one sample, sequenced in a study of vaccination and CD4 T cells after COVID-19. An Oncomine TCR Beta short-read assay was used to sequence the DNA from cultured CD4+ T cells. TCRdb ran MiXCR on the PCR reads and lists one entry per CDR3 protein. The table shows 15,000 to 20,000 distinct CDR3 sequences, with 48% occurring only once. These receptors lack a known antigen. Sample treatment: approximately nine-day PBMC culture with coronavirus spike peptide pools or control peptides (ViraFEST assay). The sequencing here drew on CD4+ T cells from blood, cultured in vitro, taken after SARS-CoV-2 vaccination. Every receptor here comes from a human donor who had recovered from COVID-19.

The rearrangement uses TRBV27 and TRBJ2-7, with D possibly TRBD1 on 6 matching bases. Trimming stripped 8 bases from V and 1 base from J, with 12 bases between. Germline CDR1 MNHEY, CDR2 SMNVEV (reference sequence). The CDR3 is 13 residues long. The CDR3: CASSPTGSYEQYF. The CDR3 DNA follows: TGTGCCAGCTCCCCGACAGGATCCTACGAGCAGTACTTC.

The chain is built from TRBV28 and TRBJ1-1, with 7 bases that match TRBD1. CDR1 is MDHEN, CDR2 SYDVKM, per germline. Losses at the gene ends were 7 bases for V and 3 bases for J; bases not matched to a gene: 5. The CDR3 consists of 13 residues. In nucleotides, the CDR3 is TGTGCCAGCACGGCAGGGGGGCACACTGAAGCTTTCTTT. Its protein is CASTAGGHTEAFF.

The gene calls are TRBV7-2 and TRBJ2-5; the match to TRBD2 covers 9 bases. The CDR3 covers 20 residues. The germline CDR1 and CDR2 sequences are SGHTA and FQGNSA. The V and J ends lost 1 base and 7 bases, in that order; junction bases with no gene match: 22. The CDR3 region has the DNA TGTGCCAGCAGCTTAGTTCCCGCCCGGGGGACTAGCCGAGGGCTAGGGACCCAGTACTTC. Its translation: CASSLVPARGTSRGLGTQYF.

CDR3 in DNA: TGTGCCAGTAGTATCTCGGGCCAGCCCCAGCATTTT. It codes for CASSISGQPQHF. The chain uses TRBV19 and TRBJ1-5; D gene uncertain. V dropped 3 bases and J dropped 7 bases, with 7 bases sitting between them. CDR3 length equals 12 residues. Germline V gene data show CDR1 as LNHDA and CDR2 as SQIVND (reference sequence).

The chain links TRBV19 to TRBJ1-5; D is perhaps TRBD1 (5 bases). This CDR3 region has 17 residues. The V and J ends lost 5 bases and 0 bases respectively, with 17 bases between them. Germline V gene lookup returns CDR1 LNHDA and CDR2 SQIVND (reference sequence). CDR3 coding DNA: TGTGCCAGTAGTGCCCGCCTCATCGACAGTAGCAATCAGCCCCAGCATTTT. It translates to CASSARLIDSSNQPQHF. The entire variable domain, with the rest obtained from reference TRBV19 and TRBJ1-5, is as follows: DGGITQSPKYLFRKEGQNVTLSCEQNLNHDAMYWYRQDPGQGLRLIYYSQIVNDFQKGDIAEGYSVSREKKESFPLTVTSAQKNPTAFYLCASSARLIDSSNQPQHFGDGTRLSIL.

The sample holds one count of this clonotype. This chain joins TRBV5-4 and TRBJ1-6, with TRBD1 identical over 10 bases. This CDR3 contains 16 residues. Germline V gives CDR1 SGHNT, CDR2 YYREEE (reference sequence). The trim removed 4 bases at V and 10 bases at J, leaving 11 bases unmatched. The CDR3 sequence is CASSNLRQGALSPLHF. As DNA, the CDR3 is TGTGCCAGCAGCAACCTACGACAGGGGGCCTTGTCACCCCTCCACTTT.

The J gene is TRBJ2-3, the V gene TRBV7-2; a weak D match, TRBD2 (6 bases). Germline CDR1 SGHTA, CDR2 FQGNSA. CDR3 length equals 14 residues. The ends were cut back, 5 bases at V and 6 bases at J, with 15 bases in the middle. The CDR3 DNA reads as TGTGCCAGCAGCCGGAAACGGGAGTCGGATACGCAGTATTTT. It specifies CASSRKRESDTQYF.

The V call is TRBV20-1, the J call TRBJ1-2; 9 nucleotides align to TRBD1. The V gene end was trimmed by 2 bases and the J gene end by 2 bases; junction bases not matched to a gene: 6. The germline CDR1 and CDR2 sequences are DFQATT and SNEGSKA (reference sequence). The CDR3 spans 15 residues. The CDR3 coding sequence is TGCAGTGCTAGACCGACAGGGGGGCAGAACTATGGCTACACCTTC. Residues: CSARPTGGQNYGYTF.

This clonotype was detected once. The chain recombines TRBV7-3 with TRBJ1-1; D is ambiguous. CDR1 SGHTA and CDR2 FQGTGA come from the germline V gene. The CDR3 sequence is 13 residues long. Trimming removed 1 base at V and 2 bases at J, with 5 bases between. The CDR3 loop reads CASSLIGNTEAFF. The CDR3 DNA reads TGTGCCAGCAGCTTAATAGGAAACACTGAAGCTTTCTTT.

The chain couples TRBV30 to TRBJ1-5; D is undetermined. The germline gives CDR1 GTSNPN, CDR2 SVGIG (reference sequence). The CDR3 extends over 13 amino acids. V shed 2 bases and J shed 2 bases, with 7 bases lying between them. The DNA for the CDR3 is TGTGCCTGGAGTCCGCAGGGCAATCAGCCCCAGCATTTT. Translated: CAWSPQGNQPQHF. Drawing the rest from reference TRBV30 and TRBJ1-5, the complete variable domain is SQTIHQWPATLVQPVGSPLSLECTVEGTSNPNLYWYRQAAGRGLQLLFYSVGIGQISSEVPQNLSASRPQDRQFILSSKKLLLSDSGFYLCAWSPQGNQPQHFGDGTRLSIL.

The genes are TRBV7-2 and TRBJ2-2; perhaps D is TRBD1 or TRBD2 (6 bases each). V was trimmed by 1 base and J by 7 bases, leaving 13 bases between them. Germline V gene data show CDR1 as SGHTA and CDR2 as FQGNSA. CDR3 size: 15 residues. The CDR3 DNA follows: TGTGCCAGCAGCTTAGGGGGGGCTGGTCACGGGGAGCTGTTTTTT. It yields the protein CASSLGGAGHGELFF. The complete variable domain, with remaining parts taken from reference TRBV7-2 and TRBJ2-2, reads GAGVSQSPSNKVTEKGKDVELRCDPISGHTALYWYRQSLGQGLEFLIYFQGNSAPDKSGLPSDRFSAERTGGSVSTLTIQRTQQEDSAVYLCASSLGGAGHGELFFGEGSRLTVL.

V is TRBV20-1 and J is TRBJ2-2; TRBD2 might be the D (6 bases). CDR3 length: 14 amino acids. Trimming pared 4 bases from V and 1 base from J, leaving 10 bases between. Per the germline V gene, CDR1 is DFQATT and CDR2 is SNEGSKA (reference sequence). CDR3 DNA sequence: TGCAGTGCTACTGCCGGGGGGAACACCGGGGAGCTGTTTTTT. Translated: CSATAGGNTGELFF.

J is TRBJ2-1 and V is TRBV6-5, with no clear D. V shed 3 bases and J shed 5 bases, with 2 bases lying between them. This CDR3 contains 11 residues. CDR1 is MNHEY, CDR2 SVGAGI, per germline. The chain's CDR3 is CASSYDNEQFF. As DNA, the CDR3 is TGTGCCAGCAGTTATGACAATGAGCAGTTCTTC.

This chain uses TRBV11-3 with TRBJ2-7; tentative D call: TRBD1 (6 bases). The germline CDR1 and CDR2 sequences are SGHNT and YENEEA. The CDR3 consists of 13 residues. The V end lost 1 base, the J end lost 5 bases, and 9 bases lay between the germline ends. CDR3: CASSLVGHNEQYF. CDR3 DNA: TGTGCCAGCAGCTTAGTGGGACACAACGAGCAGTACTTC.

V gene TRBV20-1 combines with J gene TRBJ2-7, with TRBD1 matching over 7 bases. Trimming cost V 5 bases and J 1 base; bases outside gene matches: 8. Germline loops: CDR1 DFQATT, CDR2 SNEGSKA (reference sequence). The CDR3 consists of 14 residues. CDR3 coding DNA: TGCAGTGCTCTCTGGACAGGACGTTCCTACGAGCAGTACTTC. It codes for CSALWTGRSYEQYF.

J is TRBJ2-1 and V is TRBV7-2, with 11 nucleotides matching TRBD2. This CDR3 contains 17 residues. Germline V gene data show CDR1 as SGHTA and CDR2 as FQGNSA. With V trimmed by 0 bases and J by 4 bases, 5 bases remained unmatched. Here the CDR3 reads CASSLAPLAGGYNEQFF. CDR3 DNA: TGTGCCAGCAGCTTAGCACCCTTAGCGGGAGGGTACAATGAGCAGTTCTTC.

As DNA, the CDR3 is TGCAGTGCAAGTCCTCGGCGGGGACAACAATTCTACAGCTCCTACGAGCAGTACTTC. It codes for CSASPRRGQQFYSSYEQYF. This chain uses TRBV20-1 with TRBJ2-7; D might be TRBD1 or TRBD2, each matching 6 bases. V lost 6 bases to trimming and J lost 0 bases, with 30 bases between them. The germline CDR1 and CDR2 sequences are DFQATT and SNEGSKA (reference sequence). This CDR3 spans 19 amino acids.

This rearrangement joins TRBV7-2 to TRBJ1-1; maybe TRBD1 (6 bases). Germline CDR1 and CDR2: SGHTA and FQGNSA. V lost 3 bases to trimming and J lost 1 base, with 15 bases between them. This CDR3 is built from 16 residues. In DNA, the CDR3 is TGTGCCAGCAGCTTGTACCAAAGACAGGCGAACACTGAAGCTTTCTTT. Translated: CASSLYQRQANTEAFF.

The chain is built from TRBV20-1 and TRBJ2-1; 9 bases agree with TRBD2. CDR3 length: 15 residues. Unmatched junction bases numbered 6, after V lost 4 bases and J lost 2 bases. In germline, CDR1 is DFQATT, CDR2 SNEGSKA (reference sequence). This chain's CDR3 is CSAKRGAAAYNEQFF. The CDR3 bases are TGCAGTGCTAAGCGGGGGGCTGCGGCCTACAATGAGCAGTTCTTC.

In this sample, this clonotype turned up once. This chain joins TRBV6-5 and TRBJ2-7; D unresolved. Germline V CDR1 and CDR2: MNHEY, SVGAGI. This CDR3 is built from 14 residues. Trimming removed 0 bases from V and 7 bases from J, with 13 bases in between. For the CDR3, the DNA is TGTGCCAGCAGTTACTCGGACCGCCTCGGGGAGCAGTACTTC. This gives the protein CASSYSDRLGEQYF.

The chain joins TRBV7-2 to TRBJ1-1, with 12 bases aligning to TRBD1. This CDR3 has 16 amino acids. Trimming at V came to 1 base and at J to 4 bases, leaving 4 bases not matched to a gene. Germline V gene lookup returns CDR1 SGHTA and CDR2 FQGNSA. CDR3 protein: CASSLGDRGLGTEAFF. CDR3 coding DNA: TGTGCCAGCAGCTTAGGGGACAGGGGGCTTGGCACTGAAGCTTTCTTT.

The chain recombines TRBV2 with TRBJ1-2; D unresolved. Germline V gene lookup returns CDR1 SNHLY and CDR2 FYNNEI. The CDR3 loop spans 13 amino acids. V was cut by 7 bases and J by 4 bases, with 13 bases left in between. DNA for the CDR3: TGTGCCAGCAACCCAGGACGGAGCTATGGCTACACCTTC. This encodes CASNPGRSYGYTF.

The table lists this clonotype with a count of one. The rearrangement links TRBV6-1 to TRBJ2-5; 8 nucleotides align to TRBD1. The CDR3 consists of 16 residues. The junction had 11 bases not matched to a gene; V was cut back by 8 bases and J by 0 bases. The germline CDR1 and CDR2 sequences are MNHNS and SASEGT. The CDR3 DNA reads TGTGCCAGCTCGCCCAGGGGGCGCGAGTACCAAGAGACCCAGTACTTC. This encodes CASSPRGREYQETQYF.

This clonotype was seen more than once but under ten times. The J gene is TRBJ2-7, the V gene TRBV7-2; 7 bases are a match to TRBD1. CDR1 is SGHTA and CDR2 is FQGNSA in the germline V gene. V lost 1 base and J lost 10; bases outside the gene matches: 4. This CDR3 is built from 12 residues. This CDR3 reads CASSLGAGGQYF. In nucleotides, the CDR3 is TGTGCCAGCAGCTTAGGGGCAGGGGGTCAGTACTTC.

This clonotype appeared a few times. This CDR3 is CASSESTGVVEQFF. CDR3 nucleotides: TGCGCCAGCAGTGAGTCAACTGGTGTGGTTGAGCAGTTCTTC. The V call is TRBV10-2, the J call TRBJ2-1; D is ambiguous. The germline V gene has CDR1 WSHSY and CDR2 SAAADI. With 0 bases removed from V and 9 bases from J, the gap between germline ends came to 12 bases. The CDR3 totals 14 residues.